Here is one T cell receptor beta chain with its context. Treatment reported: around 19 received Ad26.COV2.S at low or high dose, single or two shots; about 5 received placebo; per-sample allocation not given. Specimen acquisition occurred on day 63 following the initial vaccine or placebo injection. The data are from a study of Ad26.COV2.S vaccination and SARS-CoV-2 variants. CDR1 and CDR2 from the germline V gene are LNHNV and YYDKDF (reference sequence). The ends were cut back, 5 bases at V and 5 bases at J, with 16 bases in the middle. The CDR3 loop spans 15 amino acids. Profiled with immunoSEQ multiplex PCR; TCRdb holds only in-frame clones, not every one. The sample carries 350,000 to 450,000 clones, about 88% recorded once.

This clonotype originated in a person between 18 and 60 years old who received the Ad26.COV2.S COVID-19 vaccine or a placebo. The chain couples TRBV15 to TRBJ1-5; unclear D gene. Sequenced material: peripheral blood, taken in a trial of Ad26.COV2.S vaccine versus placebo. For the CDR3, the DNA is TGTGCCACCAGCGACTCCTCTGCGGGTGATCAGCCCCAGCATTTT. Translation gives CATSDSSAGDQPQHF.